These 19 T cell receptor beta chains came from one sample sequenced in a study of cytomegalovirus exposure and HLA in healthy donors. PCR used 60 Vbeta primers and 13 Jbeta primers. Measured with immunoSEQ multiplex PCR; TCRdb has only the in-frame clones, and not every one. Among 270,000 or so clones listed, 86% were seen once. The sequenced sample consisted of PBMCs. The receptors stem from a man in his forties in good health and CMV-seropositive.

In this sample, this clone turned up a few times. The rearrangement joins TRBV2 to TRBJ1-2, with 9 bases lining up with TRBD1. The CDR3 is 15 residues long. The germline V gene encodes CDR1 SNHLY and CDR2 FYNNEI. V trimming: 7 bases; J trimming: 4 bases; junction bases outside the gene matches: 10. The CDR3 is CASNNRDRVFYGYTF. The CDR3 DNA is TGTGCCAGCAATAACCGGGACAGGGTTTTCTATGGCTACACCTTC.

This chain joins TRBV28 and TRBJ2-7; D is possibly TRBD1 (6 bases). CDR1 is MDHEN, CDR2 SYDVKM, per germline. Trimming took 7 bases from V and 6 from J, leaving 16 bases between them. The length of the CDR3 is 13 residues. The chain's CDR3 is CASTPMGRGEQYF. As DNA, the CDR3 is TGTGCCAGCACCCCTATGGGCAGGGGCGAGCAGTACTTC.

The chain combines TRBV10-3 with TRBJ1-1; the match to TRBD1 covers 7 bases. J gave up 7 bases and V 2 bases, and 4 bases lay outside the gene matches. The CDR3 is made up of 13 amino acids. Germline V CDR1 and CDR2: ENHRY, SYGVKD. The CDR3 loop is CAISELQGSEAFF. CDR3 bases: TGTGCCATCAGTGAGCTACAGGGGAGTGAAGCTTTCTTT.

This chain connects TRBV4-2 to TRBJ2-2; TRBD2 matches 10 bases. The CDR3 totals 16 residues. The J segment lost 6 bases and the V segment lost 1 base, leaving 5 bases of the junction unmatched. Germline assignment: CDR1 LGHNA and CDR2 YNFKEQ. The CDR3 DNA sequence: TGTGCCAGCAGCCAAGCCCCTAGCGGGAGCCCCGGGGAGCTGTTTTTT. It yields the protein CASSQAPSGSPGELFF.

The J gene is TRBJ2-7, the V gene TRBV2; the D is unclear. This CDR3 has 13 amino acids. Germline CDR1 reads SNHLY; CDR2 reads FYNNEI. Trimming shortened V by 4 bases and J by 1 base, and 8 bases separated the two germline ends. The CDR3 sequence is CASSGLLSYEQYF. The CDR3 DNA is TGTGCCAGCAGTGGGTTACTGTCCTACGAGCAGTACTTC.

The chain links TRBV9 to TRBJ2-7; a possible D gene is TRBD1 (6 bases). The ends were cut back, 0 bases at V and 3 bases at J, with 16 bases in the middle. Germline loops: CDR1 SGDLS, CDR2 YYNGEE. The CDR3 contains 16 residues. The CDR3, as DNA: TGTGCCAGCAGCGTAGACCAAGGACAGCCCAGCTACGAGCAGTACTTC. As protein: CASSVDQGQPSYEQYF. The full variable domain, its missing parts supplied by reference TRBV9 and TRBJ2-7, is DSGVTQTPKHLITATGQRVTLRCSPRSGDLSVYWYQQSLDQGLQFLIQYYNGEERAKGNILERFSAQQFPDLHSELNLSSLELGDSALYFCASSVDQGQPSYEQYFGPGTRLTVT.

The chain carries TRBV7-3 and TRBJ2-5; the match to TRBD2 covers 9 bases. The CDR3 totals 15 residues. Germline V gene lookup returns CDR1 SGHTA and CDR2 FQGTGA. The ends lost 0 bases at V and 5 bases at J; junction bases unmatched: 4. CDR3 nucleotide sequence: TGTGCCAGCAGCTTAACTAGGGCGGGAGGGGAGACCCAGTACTTC. Translated: CASSLTRAGGETQYF.

The rearrangement joins TRBV29-1 to TRBJ2-5, with TRBD1 matching over 9 bases. The J call is uncertain, as TRBJ2-7 better fits the DNA end. Germline V gives CDR1 SQVTM, CDR2 ANQGSEA. The CDR3 contains 13 residues. The CDR3 region is CSVEEGTGYEQYF. Written as DNA, the CDR3 is TGCAGCGTTGAAGAGGGGACAGGGTACGAGCAGTACTTC.

This chain connects TRBV7-9 to TRBJ2-4, with 7 bases fitting TRBD1. The junction had 9 bases not matched to a gene; V was cut back by 4 bases and J by 9 bases. Germline loops: CDR1 SEHNR, CDR2 FQNEAQ (reference sequence). The CDR3 is 14 amino acids. CDR3 loop: CASSSRQGPGIQYF. DNA for the CDR3: TGTGCCAGCAGCTCCAGACAGGGCCCGGGCATTCAGTACTTC.

The chain combines TRBV11-3 with TRBJ2-1, with TRBD1 matching 9 bases. The germline V gene has CDR1 SGHNT and CDR2 YENEEA. There are 15 residues in the CDR3. Trimming cost V 5 bases and J 4 bases; bases outside gene matches: 6. For the CDR3, the DNA is TGTGCCAGCAGCGGCCGGGACAGGGTGTACAATGAGCAGTTCTTC. It is translated as CASSGRDRVYNEQFF.

J is TRBJ2-1 and V is TRBV11-2, with a possible D match to TRBD1 (6 bases). V dropped 5 bases and J dropped 5 bases, with 16 bases sitting between them. The CDR3 loop spans 15 amino acids. Germline-derived CDR1 and CDR2 are SGHAT and FQNNGV. In nucleotides, the CDR3 is TGTGCCAGCAGCCATTACCGGGACACCCACAATGAGCAGTTCTTC. The encoded protein is CASSHYRDTHNEQFF.

The CDR3 region has the DNA TGCGCCAGCAACCCCGGGACAGGGGTCTATGGCTACACCTTC. It is translated as CASNPGTGVYGYTF. This chain links TRBV5-1 with TRBJ1-2, with 10 positions matching TRBD1. CDR1 is SGHRS, CDR2 YFSETQ, per germline. The V gene end was trimmed by 6 bases and the J gene end by 4 bases; junction bases not matched to a gene: 6. The length of the CDR3 is 14 residues.

This chain joins TRBV18 and TRBJ2-7, with D tentatively TRBD2 (6 bases). The germline gives CDR1 KGHSH, CDR2 LQKENI. The V and J ends lost 1 base and 7 bases respectively, with 14 bases between them. The CDR3 has 14 amino acids. This CDR3 is CASSPRGGNWEQYF. The DNA of the CDR3 is TGTGCCAGCTCACCACGTGGGGGGAATTGGGAGCAGTACTTC. Full variable domain (rest looked up from reference TRBV18 and TRBJ2-7): NAGVMQNPRHLVRRRGQEARLRCSPMKGHSHVYWYRQLPEEGLKFMVYLQKENIIDESGMPKERFSAEFPKEGPSILRIQQVVRGDSAAYFCASSPRGGNWEQYFGPGTRLTVT.

Worth noting for this clone: At one end the junction does not follow the germline gene, possibly because of a read error. The chain is built from TRBV7-9 and TRBJ1-1; 8 nucleotides match TRBD1. The CDR3 sequence is 14 residues long. Germline assignment: CDR1 SEHNR and CDR2 FQNEAQ (reference sequence). The DNA of the CDR3 is TGTTCCAGCGACAGACAGGGGCCGGGCACTGAAGCTTTCTTT. Its protein product is CSSDRQGPGTEAFF.

The V and J genes are TRBV9 and TRBJ1-2; D call uncertain. The CDR3 runs to 15 residues. V was shortened by 3 bases and J by 2 bases, with 14 bases between the two germline ends. Germline V gives CDR1 SGDLS, CDR2 YYNGEE. The CDR3 DNA is TGTGCCAGCAGCGCGAGGCCCCAGCGGAACTATGGCTACACCTTC. This codes for CASSARPQRNYGYTF. Full variable domain (rest looked up from reference TRBV9 and TRBJ1-2): DSGVTQTPKHLITATGQRVTLRCSPRSGDLSVYWYQQSLDQGLQFLIQYYNGEERAKGNILERFSAQQFPDLHSELNLSSLELGDSALYFCASSARPQRNYGYTFGSGTRLTVV.

This chain links TRBV28 with TRBJ2-2; weak D call: TRBD2 (6 bases). The CDR3 is made up of 15 amino acids. Trimming removed 3 bases from V and 5 bases from J, with 13 bases in between. From germline, CDR1 is MDHEN and CDR2 SYDVKM. CDR3 nucleotides: TGTGCCAGCAGTTTTCCGGGAGTTCGAACCGGGGAGCTGTTTTTT. As protein: CASSFPGVRTGELFF.

This clone was seen only once. This rearrangement joins TRBV28 to TRBJ1-3; D is undetermined. Trimming removed 6 bases from V and 4 bases from J, with 10 bases in between. Per the germline V gene, CDR1 is MDHEN and CDR2 is SYDVKM. CDR3 size: 13 residues. CDR3 nucleotides: TGTGCCAGCAGGCCCCTGGGCGGAAACACCATATATTTT. It translates to CASRPLGGNTIYF.

This chain links TRBV5-6 with TRBJ2-7; the match to TRBD1 covers 9 bases. The J segment lost 2 bases and the V segment lost 6 bases, leaving 9 bases of the junction unmatched. CDR1 SGHDT and CDR2 YYEEEE come from the germline V gene. The CDR3 is made up of 15 amino acids. CDR3 region: CASNKPGQGAYEQYF. The CDR3, as DNA: TGTGCCAGCAACAAACCGGGACAGGGAGCCTACGAGCAGTACTTC. Full variable domain (remainder filled in from reference TRBV5-6 and TRBJ2-7): DAGVTQSPTHLIKTRGQQVTLRCSPKSGHDTVSWYQQALGQGPQFIFQYYEEEERQRGNFPDRFSGHQFPNYSSELNVNALLLGDSALYLCASNKPGQGAYEQYFGPGTRLTVT.

This clone was seen a single time. CDR3 sequence reads: CASSRWTSGNTDTQYF. The DNA of the CDR3 is TGTGCCAGCAGTCGTTGGACTAGCGGGAATACAGATACGCAGTATTTT. The V call is TRBV6-4, the J call TRBJ2-3, with 12 bases that match TRBD2. Per germline, CDR1 MRHNA and CDR2 SNTAGT. This CDR3 is 16 amino acids long. The junction had 6 bases not matched to a gene; V was cut back by 5 bases and J by 3 bases.